The table lists the clone carrying this T cell receptor (beta chain) with a few counts. Its antigen is as yet unknown. The CDR3 sequence is 12 residues long. V was shortened by 0 bases and J by 8 bases, with 7 bases between the two germline ends. Germline-derived CDR1 and CDR2 are SGHDT and YYEEEE. This entry is derived from a study of CD4+ T cells in melanoma. General observations from the study: CD8+ T cell, macrophage and B cell function reportedly correlated with neoantigen-specific CD4+ T cells. Diverse differentiation states were reported for melanoma neoantigen-specific CD4+ T cells.

The assay was immunoSEQ multiplex PCR, and TCRdb's table has in-frame clones only and misses some. The data contain 17,000 or so clones, around 85% of them singletons. This receptor was identified in a human donor with melanoma. The chain couples TRBV5-6 to TRBJ2-3, with D perhaps matching TRBD2 (5 bases). The material sequenced was cells from a culture (not recorded whether cultured in vitro). The CDR3, as DNA: TGTGCCAGCAGCTTGGCCCGGGGTACGCAGTATTTT. Translating it yields CASSLARGTQYF. Using reference TRBV5-6 and TRBJ2-3 for the parts outside the CDR3, the full variable domain is DAGVTQSPTHLIKTRGQQVTLRCSPKSGHDTVSWYQQALGQGPQFIFQYYEEEERQRGNFPDRFSGHQFPNYSSELNVNALLLGDSALYLCASSLARGTQYFGPGTRLTVL.